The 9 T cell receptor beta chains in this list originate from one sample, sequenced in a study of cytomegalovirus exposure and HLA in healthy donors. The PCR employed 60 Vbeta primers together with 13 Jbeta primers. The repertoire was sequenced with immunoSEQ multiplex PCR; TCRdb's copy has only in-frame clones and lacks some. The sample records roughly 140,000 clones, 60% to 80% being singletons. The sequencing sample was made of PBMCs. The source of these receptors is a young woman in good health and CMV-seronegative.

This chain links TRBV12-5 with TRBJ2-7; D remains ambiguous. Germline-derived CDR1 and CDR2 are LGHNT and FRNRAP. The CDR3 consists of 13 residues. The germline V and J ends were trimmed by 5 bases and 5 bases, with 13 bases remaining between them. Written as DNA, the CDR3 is TGTGCTAGTGGTCACAAAATGTTCGACGAGCAGTACTTC. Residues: CASGHKMFDEQYF.

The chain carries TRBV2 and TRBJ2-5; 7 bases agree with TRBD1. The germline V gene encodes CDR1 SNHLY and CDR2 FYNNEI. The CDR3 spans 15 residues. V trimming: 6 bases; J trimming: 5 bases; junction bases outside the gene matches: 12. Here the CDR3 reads CASRADRASGETQYF. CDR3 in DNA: TGTGCCAGCAGGGCCGACAGGGCTTCAGGGGAGACCCAGTACTTC.

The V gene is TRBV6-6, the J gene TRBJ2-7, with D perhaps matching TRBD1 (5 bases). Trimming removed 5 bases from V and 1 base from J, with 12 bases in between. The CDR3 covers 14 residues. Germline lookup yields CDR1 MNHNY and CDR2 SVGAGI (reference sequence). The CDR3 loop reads CASSPSSGSYEQYF. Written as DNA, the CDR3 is TGTGCCAGCAGTCCCTCTTCAGGGTCCTACGAGCAGTACTTC.

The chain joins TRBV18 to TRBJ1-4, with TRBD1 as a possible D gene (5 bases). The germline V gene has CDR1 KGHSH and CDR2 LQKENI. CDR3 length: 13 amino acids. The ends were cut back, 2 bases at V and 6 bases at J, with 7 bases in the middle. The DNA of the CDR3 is TGTGCCAGCTCACCAGGGGCGCATGAAAAACTGTTTTTT. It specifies CASSPGAHEKLFF.

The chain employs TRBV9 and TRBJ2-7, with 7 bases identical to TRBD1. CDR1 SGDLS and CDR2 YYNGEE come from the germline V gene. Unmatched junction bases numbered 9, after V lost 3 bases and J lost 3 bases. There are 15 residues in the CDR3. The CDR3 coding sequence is TGTGCCAGCAGCGGAGACTGGACAGGAGACTACGAGCAGTACTTC. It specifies CASSGDWTGDYEQYF. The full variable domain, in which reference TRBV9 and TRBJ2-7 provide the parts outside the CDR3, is DSGVTQTPKHLITATGQRVTLRCSPRSGDLSVYWYQQSLDQGLQFLIQYYNGEERAKGNILERFSAQQFPDLHSELNLSSLELGDSALYFCASSGDWTGDYEQYFGPGTRLTVT.

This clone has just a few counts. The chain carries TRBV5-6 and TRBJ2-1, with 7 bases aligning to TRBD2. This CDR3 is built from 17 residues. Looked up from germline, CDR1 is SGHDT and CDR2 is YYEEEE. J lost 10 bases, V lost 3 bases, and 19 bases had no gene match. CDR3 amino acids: CASSSMGRERGLGEQFF. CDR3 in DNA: TGTGCCAGCAGCTCGATGGGGAGGGAGCGCGGACTAGGAGAGCAGTTCTTC.

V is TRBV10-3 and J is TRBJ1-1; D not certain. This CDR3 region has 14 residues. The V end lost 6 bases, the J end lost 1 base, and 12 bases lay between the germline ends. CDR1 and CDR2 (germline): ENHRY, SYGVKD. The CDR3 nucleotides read TGTGCCATCAGACGTGACTCGGCGAACACTGAAGCTTTCTTT. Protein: CAIRRDSANTEAFF.

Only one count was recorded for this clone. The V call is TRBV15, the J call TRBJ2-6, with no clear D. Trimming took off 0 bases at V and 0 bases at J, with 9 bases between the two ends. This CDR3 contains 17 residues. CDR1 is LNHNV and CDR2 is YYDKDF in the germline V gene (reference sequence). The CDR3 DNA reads TGTGCCACCAGCAGAGATCGTCTGAGCTCTGGGGCCAACGTCCTGACTTTC. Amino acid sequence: CATSRDRLSSGANVLTF.

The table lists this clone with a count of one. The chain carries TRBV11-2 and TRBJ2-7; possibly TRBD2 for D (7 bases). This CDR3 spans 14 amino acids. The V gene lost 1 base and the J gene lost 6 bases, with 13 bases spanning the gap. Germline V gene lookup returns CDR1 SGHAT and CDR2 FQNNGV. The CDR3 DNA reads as TGTGCCAGCAGCTTAGTGGCGGGGGCCGGCGAGCAGTACTTC. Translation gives CASSLVAGAGEQYF.